This T cell receptor beta chain was sequenced in a study of T cells in Graves' hyperthyroidism and ophthalmopathy. This clonotype came up many times. The CDR3 covers 13 residues. Germline V gene sequence: CDR1 MNHNS, CDR2 SASEGT. Trimming took 2 bases from V and 3 from J, leaving 8 bases between them. Uncontrolled infection, other autoimmune disease, pregnancy or lactation led to exclusion. Amplified TCR beta CDR3 regions came from RNA transcripts. TCR CDR3 underwent first-round RT-PCR with the HTBI primer set. TCRdb processed the multiplex PCR reads anew with MiXCR; each CDR3 protein has one entry. In the table there are 380,000 or so distinct CDR3 sequences, about a fifth of which are singletons.

This receptor was taken from a woman aged 18 to 35 with Graves' hyperthyroidism. The chain joins TRBV6-1 to TRBJ2-7; D gene uncertain. Specimen: blood. CDR3 DNA sequence: TGTGCCAGCAGTGAACCTTCGTACTACGAGCAGTACTTC. This sequence encodes CASSEPSYYEQYF.